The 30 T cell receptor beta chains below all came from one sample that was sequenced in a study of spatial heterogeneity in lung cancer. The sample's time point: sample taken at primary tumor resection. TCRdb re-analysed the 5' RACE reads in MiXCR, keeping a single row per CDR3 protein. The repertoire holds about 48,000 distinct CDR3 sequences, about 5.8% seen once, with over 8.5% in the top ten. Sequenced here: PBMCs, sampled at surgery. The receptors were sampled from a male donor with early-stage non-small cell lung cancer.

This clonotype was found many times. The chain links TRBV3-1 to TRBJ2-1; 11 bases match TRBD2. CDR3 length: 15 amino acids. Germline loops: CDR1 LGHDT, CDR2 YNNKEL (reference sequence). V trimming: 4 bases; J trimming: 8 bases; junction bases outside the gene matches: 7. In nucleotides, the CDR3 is TGTGCCAGCAGCCCGACTAGCGGGAACGAGGATGAGCAGTTCTTC. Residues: CASSPTSGNEDEQFF.

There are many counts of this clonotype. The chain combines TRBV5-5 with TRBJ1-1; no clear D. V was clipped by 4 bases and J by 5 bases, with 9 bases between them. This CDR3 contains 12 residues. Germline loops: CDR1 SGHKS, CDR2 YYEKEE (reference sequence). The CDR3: CASSVGMTEAFF. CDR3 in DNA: TGTGCCAGCAGCGTAGGTATGACTGAAGCTTTCTTT.

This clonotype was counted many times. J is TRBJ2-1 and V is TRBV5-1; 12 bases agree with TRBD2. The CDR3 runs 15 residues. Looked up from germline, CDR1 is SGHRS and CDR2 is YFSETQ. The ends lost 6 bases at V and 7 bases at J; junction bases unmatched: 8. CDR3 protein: CASIPLAGGFNEQFF. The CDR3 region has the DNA TGCGCCAGCATACCCCTAGCGGGAGGGTTTAATGAGCAGTTCTTC.

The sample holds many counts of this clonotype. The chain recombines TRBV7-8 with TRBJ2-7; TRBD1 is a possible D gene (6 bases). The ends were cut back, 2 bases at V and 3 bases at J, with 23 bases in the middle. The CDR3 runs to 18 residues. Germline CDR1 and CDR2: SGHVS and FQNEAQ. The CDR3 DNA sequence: TGTGCCAGCAGCTTAAAGGCCAGGGGATATGGGGTGGGCTACGAGCAGTACTTC. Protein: CASSLKARGYGVGYEQYF.

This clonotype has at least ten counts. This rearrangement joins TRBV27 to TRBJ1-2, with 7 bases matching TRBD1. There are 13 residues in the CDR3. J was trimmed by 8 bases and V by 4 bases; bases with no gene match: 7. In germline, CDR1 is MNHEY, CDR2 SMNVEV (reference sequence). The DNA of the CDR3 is TGTGCCAGCAGTTGGAACCAGGGGGACGGCTACACCTTC. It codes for CASSWNQGDGYTF.

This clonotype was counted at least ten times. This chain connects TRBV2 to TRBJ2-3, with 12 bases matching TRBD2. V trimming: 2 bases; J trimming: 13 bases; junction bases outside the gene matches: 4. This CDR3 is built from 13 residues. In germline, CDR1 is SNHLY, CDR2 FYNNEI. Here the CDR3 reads CASSEIRLAGEYF. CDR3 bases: TGTGCCAGCAGTGAAATTAGACTAGCGGGAGAGTATTTT.

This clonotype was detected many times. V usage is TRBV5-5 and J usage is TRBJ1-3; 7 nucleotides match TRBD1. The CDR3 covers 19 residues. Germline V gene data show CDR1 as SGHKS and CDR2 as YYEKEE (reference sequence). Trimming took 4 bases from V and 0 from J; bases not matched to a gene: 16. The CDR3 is CASSDIRTRGAHSGNTIYF. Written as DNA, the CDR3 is TGTGCCAGCAGCGATATAAGAACCAGGGGGGCCCACTCTGGAAACACCATATATTTT.

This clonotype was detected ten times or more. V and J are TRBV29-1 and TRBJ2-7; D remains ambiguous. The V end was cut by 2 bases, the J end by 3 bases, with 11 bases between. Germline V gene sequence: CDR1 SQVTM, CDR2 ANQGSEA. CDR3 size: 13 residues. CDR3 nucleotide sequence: TGCAGCGTTGAATCGACGGCCGACTACGAGCAGTACTTC. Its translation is CSVESTADYEQYF.

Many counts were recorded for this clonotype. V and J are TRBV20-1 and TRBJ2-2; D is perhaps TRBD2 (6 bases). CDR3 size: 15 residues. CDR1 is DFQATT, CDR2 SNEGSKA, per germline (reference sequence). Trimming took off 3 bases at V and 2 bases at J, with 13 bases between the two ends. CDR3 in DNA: TGCAGTGCTAGTCGCGCGCGGGGCAACACCGGGGAGCTGTTTTTT. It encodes CSASRARGNTGELFF.

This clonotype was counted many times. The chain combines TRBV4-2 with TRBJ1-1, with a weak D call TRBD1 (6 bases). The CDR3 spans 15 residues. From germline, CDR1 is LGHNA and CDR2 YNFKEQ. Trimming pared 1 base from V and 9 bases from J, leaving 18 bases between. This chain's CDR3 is CASSQATRSGTQAFF. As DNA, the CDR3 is TGTGCCAGCAGCCAAGCAACTCGCAGCGGGACACAAGCTTTCTTT.

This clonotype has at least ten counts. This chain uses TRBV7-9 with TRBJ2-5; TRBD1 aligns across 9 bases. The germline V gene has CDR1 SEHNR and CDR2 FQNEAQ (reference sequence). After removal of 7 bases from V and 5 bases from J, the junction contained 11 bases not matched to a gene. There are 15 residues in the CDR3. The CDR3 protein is CASTEWTGDGETQYF. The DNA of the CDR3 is TGTGCCAGCACCGAATGGACAGGGGATGGGGAGACCCAGTACTTC. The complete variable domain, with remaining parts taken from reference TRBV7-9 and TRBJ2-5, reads DTGVSQNPRHKITKRGQNVTFRCDPISEHNRLYWYRQTLGQGPEFLTYFQNEAQLEKSRLLSDRFSAERPKGSFSTLEIQRTEQGDSAMYLCASTEWTGDGETQYFGPGTRLLVL.

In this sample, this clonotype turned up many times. The CDR3 here is CSATSGTSGYYSYNEQFF. As DNA, the CDR3 is TGCAGTGCTACCTCCGGGACTAGCGGGTACTACTCCTACAATGAGCAGTTCTTC. The chain is built from TRBV20-1 and TRBJ2-1, with TRBD2 identical over 12 bases. The ends lost 4 bases at V and 0 bases at J; junction bases unmatched: 10. The CDR3 extends over 18 amino acids. Germline values: CDR1 DFQATT, CDR2 SNEGSKA (reference sequence).

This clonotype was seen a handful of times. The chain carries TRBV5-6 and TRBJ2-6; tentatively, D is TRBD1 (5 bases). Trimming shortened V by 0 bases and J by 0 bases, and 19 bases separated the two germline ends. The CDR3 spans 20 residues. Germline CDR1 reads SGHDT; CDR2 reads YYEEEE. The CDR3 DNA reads TGTGCCAGCAGCTTGGGGGGCAGGTACGAACCCCGCTCTGGGGCCAACGTCCTGACTTTC. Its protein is CASSLGGRYEPRSGANVLTF.

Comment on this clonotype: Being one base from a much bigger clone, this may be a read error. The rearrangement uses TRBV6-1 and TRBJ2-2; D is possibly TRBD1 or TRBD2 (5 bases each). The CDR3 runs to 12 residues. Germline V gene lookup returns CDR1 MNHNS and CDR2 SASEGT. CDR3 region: CASRRGTGELIF. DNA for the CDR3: TGTGCCAGCAGAAGGGGCACCGGGGAGCTGATTTTT.

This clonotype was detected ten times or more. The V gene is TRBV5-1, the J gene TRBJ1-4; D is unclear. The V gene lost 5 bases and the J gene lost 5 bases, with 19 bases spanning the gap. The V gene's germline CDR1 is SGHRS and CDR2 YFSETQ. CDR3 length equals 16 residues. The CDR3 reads CASSLTSASRNEKLFF. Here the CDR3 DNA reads TGCGCCAGCAGTCTAACTTCAGCCAGCAGGAATGAAAAACTGTTTTTT. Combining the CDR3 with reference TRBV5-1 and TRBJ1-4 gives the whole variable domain KAGVTQTPRYLIKTRGQQVTLSCSPISGHRSVSWYQQTPGQGLQFLFEYFSETQRNKGNFPGRFSGRQFSNSRSEMNVSTLELGDSALYLCASSLTSASRNEKLFFGSGTQLSVL.

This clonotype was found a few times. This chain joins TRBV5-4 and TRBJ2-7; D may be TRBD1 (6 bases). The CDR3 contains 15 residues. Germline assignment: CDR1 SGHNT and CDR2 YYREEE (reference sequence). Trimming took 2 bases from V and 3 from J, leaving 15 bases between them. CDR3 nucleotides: TGTGCCAGCAGCTTACCTTTAGGACAGAGCTACGAGCAGTACTTC. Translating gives CASSLPLGQSYEQYF.

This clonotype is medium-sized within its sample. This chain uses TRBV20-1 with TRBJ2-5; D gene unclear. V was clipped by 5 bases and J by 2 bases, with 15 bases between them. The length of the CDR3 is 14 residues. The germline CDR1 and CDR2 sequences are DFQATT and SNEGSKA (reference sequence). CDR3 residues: CSAVIPGMQETQYF. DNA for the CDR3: TGCAGTGCTGTCATCCCTGGCATGCAAGAGACCCAGTACTTC.

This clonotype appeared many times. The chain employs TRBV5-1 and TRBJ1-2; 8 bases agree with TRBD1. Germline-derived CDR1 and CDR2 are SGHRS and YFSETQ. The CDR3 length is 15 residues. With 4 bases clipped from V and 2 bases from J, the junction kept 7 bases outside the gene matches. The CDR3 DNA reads TGCGCCAGCAGCGGATTGGACAGGGAGAACTATGGCTACACCTTC. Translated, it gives CASSGLDRENYGYTF.

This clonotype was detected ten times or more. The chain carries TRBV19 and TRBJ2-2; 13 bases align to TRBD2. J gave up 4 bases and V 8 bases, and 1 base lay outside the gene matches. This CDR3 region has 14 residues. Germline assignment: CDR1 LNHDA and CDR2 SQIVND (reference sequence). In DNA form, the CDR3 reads TGTGCCAGTCGACTAGCGGGAGGCACCGGGGAGCTGTTTTTT. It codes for CASRLAGGTGELFF.

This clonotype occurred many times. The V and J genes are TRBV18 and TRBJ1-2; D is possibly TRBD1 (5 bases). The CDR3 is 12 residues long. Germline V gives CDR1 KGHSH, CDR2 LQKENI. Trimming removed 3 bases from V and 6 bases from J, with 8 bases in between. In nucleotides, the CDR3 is TGTGCCAGCTCACCTATGACAGATGGCTACACCTTC. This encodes CASSPMTDGYTF.

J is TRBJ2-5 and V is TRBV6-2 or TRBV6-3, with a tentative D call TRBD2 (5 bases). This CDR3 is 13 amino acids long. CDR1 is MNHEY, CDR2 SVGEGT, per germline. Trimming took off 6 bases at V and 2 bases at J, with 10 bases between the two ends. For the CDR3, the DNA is TGTGCCAGCAGGGGGAGTTTACAAGAGACCCAGTACTTC. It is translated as CASRGSLQETQYF.

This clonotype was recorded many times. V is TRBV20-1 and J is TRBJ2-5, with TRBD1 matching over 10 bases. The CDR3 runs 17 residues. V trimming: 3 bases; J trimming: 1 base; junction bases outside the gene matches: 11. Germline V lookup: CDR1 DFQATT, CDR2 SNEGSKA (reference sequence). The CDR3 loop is CSASQDRGRNPQETQYF. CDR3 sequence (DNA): TGCAGTGCTAGCCAAGACAGGGGGCGAAACCCCCAAGAGACCCAGTACTTC.

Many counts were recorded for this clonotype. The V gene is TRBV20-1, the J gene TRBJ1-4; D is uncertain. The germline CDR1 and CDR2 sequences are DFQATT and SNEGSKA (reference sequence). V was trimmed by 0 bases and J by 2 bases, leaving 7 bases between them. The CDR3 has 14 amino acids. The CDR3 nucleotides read TGCAGTGCTAGAGATTCGGGGACTAATGAAAAACTGTTTTTT. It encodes CSARDSGTNEKLFF.

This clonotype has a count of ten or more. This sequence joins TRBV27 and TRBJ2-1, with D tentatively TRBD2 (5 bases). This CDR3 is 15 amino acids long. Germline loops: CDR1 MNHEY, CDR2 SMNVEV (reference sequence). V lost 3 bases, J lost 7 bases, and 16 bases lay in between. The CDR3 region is CASSFSGKVRNEQFF. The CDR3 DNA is TGTGCCAGCAGTTTTTCCGGGAAGGTGAGGAATGAGCAGTTCTTC.

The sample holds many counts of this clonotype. CDR3 in DNA: TGTGCCAGCAGTCGGGGAGGCAATCAGCCCCAGCATTTT. Translating gives CASSRGGNQPQHF. The chain is built from TRBV2 and TRBJ1-5; D is undetermined. The V end lost 5 bases, the J end lost 2 bases, and 7 bases lay between the germline ends. There are 13 residues in the CDR3. The germline V gene has CDR1 SNHLY and CDR2 FYNNEI.

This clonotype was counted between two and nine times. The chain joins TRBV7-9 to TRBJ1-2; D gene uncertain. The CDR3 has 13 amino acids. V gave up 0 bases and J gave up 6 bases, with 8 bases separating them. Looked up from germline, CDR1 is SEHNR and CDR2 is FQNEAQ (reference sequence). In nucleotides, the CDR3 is TGTGCCAGCAGCTTAGCGCGAAGAGATGGCTACACCTTC. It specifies CASSLARRDGYTF.

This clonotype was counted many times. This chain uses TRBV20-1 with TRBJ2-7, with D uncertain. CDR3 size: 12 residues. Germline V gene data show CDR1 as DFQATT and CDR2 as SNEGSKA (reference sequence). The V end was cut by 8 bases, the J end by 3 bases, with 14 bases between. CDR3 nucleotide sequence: TGCAGTCATCACCGGTGGGACTACGAGCAGTACTTC. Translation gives CSHHRWDYEQYF.

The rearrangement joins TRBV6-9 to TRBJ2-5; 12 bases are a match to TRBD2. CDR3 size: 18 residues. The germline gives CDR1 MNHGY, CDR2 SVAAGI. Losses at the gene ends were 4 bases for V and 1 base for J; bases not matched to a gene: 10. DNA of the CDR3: TGTGCCAGCAGTTCAAAAGTCGGACTAGCGGGAACCCAAGAGACCCAGTACTTC. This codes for CASSSKVGLAGTQETQYF.

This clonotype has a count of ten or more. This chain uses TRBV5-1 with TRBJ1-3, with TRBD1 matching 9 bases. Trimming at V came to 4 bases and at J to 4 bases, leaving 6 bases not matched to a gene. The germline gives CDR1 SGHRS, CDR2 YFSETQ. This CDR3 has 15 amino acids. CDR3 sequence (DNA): TGCGCCAGCAGCCCCAGGACAGGGGCCGGAAACACCATATATTTT. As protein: CASSPRTGAGNTIYF.

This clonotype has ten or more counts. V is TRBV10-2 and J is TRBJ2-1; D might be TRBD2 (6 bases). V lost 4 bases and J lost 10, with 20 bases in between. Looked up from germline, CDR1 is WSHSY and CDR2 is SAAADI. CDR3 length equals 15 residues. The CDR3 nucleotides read TGCGCCAGCAGTGCGGGGACTTCCATCCAGTCAGAGCAGTTCTTC. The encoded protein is CASSAGTSIQSEQFF.